What follows are 7 T cell receptor beta chains derived from one specimen sequenced in a study of molecular identifiers for immune sequencing clone quantification. TCRdb re-derived calls from the PCR reads in MiXCR, one entry per CDR3 protein. The sample has a few hundred thousand distinct CDR3 sequences; roughly 24% are singletons. The sequencing input was naive CD8+ T cells from blood, with Jurkat cell RNA spiked in. As for subset: FACS-sorted CD8+CD4-CCR7+CD45RA+ naive T cells. These receptors were obtained from a human donor in good health. Some libraries in this study had Jurkat cell RNA spiked in.

This clonotype was seen many times. The chain joins TRBV6-2 or TRBV6-3 to TRBJ1-1; D unresolved. The CDR3 contains 13 residues. Trimming pared 7 bases from V and 1 base from J, leaving 10 bases between. Germline V lookup: CDR1 MNHEY, CDR2 SVGEGT. CDR3 sequence (DNA): TGTGCCAGCATTTGGGCCCAGAACACTGAAGCTTTCTTT. Translated: CASIWAQNTEAFF.

This clonotype was picked up a small number of times. The chain has TRBV12-3 or TRBV12-4 and TRBJ1-2, with 8 nucleotides matching TRBD1. With V trimmed by 7 bases and J by 6 bases, 13 bases remained unmatched. This CDR3 comprises 15 residues. Here the CDR3 reads CASTPSGGSQDGYTF. The CDR3 DNA reads TGTGCCAGCACACCTTCAGGGGGCAGTCAGGATGGCTACACCTTC.

V usage is TRBV9 and J usage is TRBJ1-4, with D unresolved. V was pared by 1 base and J by 4 bases, with 8 bases between. Germline V gene lookup returns CDR1 SGDLS and CDR2 YYNGEE. The CDR3 has 14 residues. The CDR3 DNA sequence: TGTGCCAGCAGCGTAACGCGGAGTAATGAAAAACTGTTTTTT. It is translated as CASSVTRSNEKLFF.

About this clonotype: A much larger clonotype is one base distant, so this may be a read error. The CDR3: CAWSGLADCNEQFF. CDR3 in DNA: TGTGCCTGGAGTGGACTAGCGGACTGCAATGAGCAGTTCTTC. The chain joins TRBV30 to TRBJ2-1; 9 bases fit TRBD2. CDR3 length equals 14 residues. V lost 1 base and J lost 6; bases outside the gene matches: 4. Germline V gene lookup returns CDR1 GTSNPN and CDR2 SVGIG (reference sequence).

This clonotype was seen many times. V is TRBV28 and J is TRBJ2-7; D perhaps matches TRBD2 (6 bases). Deletions cut 2 bases from V and 3 bases from J, with 14 bases between. CDR3 length equals 15 residues. CDR1 and CDR2 (germline): MDHEN, SYDVKM. CDR3 loop: CASSLRGLISYEQYF. The CDR3 nucleotides read TGTGCCAGCAGTTTACGGGGACTTATAAGCTACGAGCAGTACTTC.

This clonotype was picked up many times. CDR3 protein: CASSPEGSGLTDTQYF. Written as DNA, the CDR3 is TGTGCCAGCAGCCCGGAGGGTAGCGGGCTCACAGATACGCAGTATTTT. This chain uses TRBV9 with TRBJ2-3; TRBD2 agrees at 7 bases. Trimming removed 4 bases from V and 2 bases from J; junction bases left unmatched: 10. The CDR3 has 16 residues. Germline-derived CDR1 and CDR2 are SGDLS and YYNGEE. Supplemented by reference TRBV9 and TRBJ2-3, the full variable domain reads DSGVTQTPKHLITATGQRVTLRCSPRSGDLSVYWYQQSLDQGLQFLIQYYNGEERAKGNILERFSAQQFPDLHSELNLSSLELGDSALYFCASSPEGSGLTDTQYFGPGTRLTVL.

The rearrangement joins TRBV7-6 to TRBJ2-2; weak D call: TRBD2 (6 bases). Trimming stripped 5 bases from V and 2 bases from J, with 21 bases between. Germline values: CDR1 SGHVS, CDR2 FNYEAQ. This CDR3 region has 18 residues. DNA for the CDR3: TGTGCCAGCAGCCCCCGTACCGATCGGACTATAAACACCGGGGAGCTGTTTTTT. This encodes CASSPRTDRTINTGELFF.